This entry lists 3 T cell receptor beta chains sequenced from one sample in a study of CD8 T cell repertoires and HIV-1 epitope variants. Only in-frame clones appear in the TCRdb table, and some are missing; sequencing was by immunoSEQ multiplex PCR. The data show around 4,500 clones, around two thirds seen once. For these TCRs, the target antigens are not known. Sequences were obtained from cultured CD8+ T cells derived from PBMCs. The receptor set was obtained from a male donor with HIV.

The chain links TRBV10-3 to TRBJ1-2; D is perhaps TRBD1 (5 bases). This CDR3 has 15 amino acids. CDR1 is ENHRY, CDR2 SYGVKD, per germline. Trimming cost V 4 bases and J 4 bases, with 16 bases left between them. The CDR3 protein is CAISGGLDGGYGYTF. CDR3 sequence (DNA): TGTGCCATCAGTGGGGGCCTGGATGGAGGCTATGGCTACACCTTC.

The V and J genes are TRBV4-3 and TRBJ1-1, with D uncertain. Germline V gene data show CDR1 as LGHNA and CDR2 as YSLEER. The ends were cut back, 0 bases at V and 0 bases at J, with 5 bases in the middle. This CDR3 is built from 14 residues. CDR3 nucleotide sequence: TGCGCCAGCAGCCAAGAACCCATGAACACTGAAGCTTTCTTT. Translating gives CASSQEPMNTEAFF.

The chain joins TRBV6-6 to TRBJ1-6, with 7 bases lining up with TRBD1. The ends lost 6 bases at V and 1 base at J; junction bases unmatched: 6. Germline CDR1 is MNHNY and CDR2 is SVGAGI (reference sequence). The CDR3 totals 16 residues. The CDR3: CASRLAGGSYNSPLHF. The DNA of the CDR3 is TGTGCCAGCAGGCTCGCAGGGGGATCCTATAATTCACCCCTCCACTTT.